The TCR beta chain described here comes from a study of shared T cell receptors in the human thymus. The germline CDR1 and CDR2 sequences are MNHEY and SMNVEV (reference sequence). The CDR3 spans 15 residues. V lost 1 base and J lost 5, with 12 bases in between. This clone appeared once. Generated by immunoSEQ multiplex PCR, the TCRdb table keeps only in-frame clones and is missing some. The data show approximately 660,000 clones, more than 75% seen once. This same sample was also taken into another study, of human thymus T cells. According to that study: Resections from corrective heart surgery supplied the thymus tissue.

The sequence came from a boy under two years old with a congenital heart defect. The gene calls are TRBV27 and TRBJ1-5; a weak D match, TRBD1 (5 bases). Sequenced: thymocytes. CDR3 in amino acids: CASSLWGGADQPQHF. CDR3 coding DNA: TGTGCCAGCAGTTTATGGGGCGGGGCCGATCAGCCCCAGCATTTT.